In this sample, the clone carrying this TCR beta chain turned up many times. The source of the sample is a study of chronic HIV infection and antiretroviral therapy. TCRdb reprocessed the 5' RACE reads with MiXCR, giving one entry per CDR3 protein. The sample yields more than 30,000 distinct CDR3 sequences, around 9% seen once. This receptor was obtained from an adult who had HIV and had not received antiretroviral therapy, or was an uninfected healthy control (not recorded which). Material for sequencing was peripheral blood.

CDR3 residues: CASSLKRESTDTQYF. CDR3 nucleotides: TGTGCCAGCAGCTTAAAGAGAGAAAGCACAGATACGCAGTATTTT. V gene TRBV5-4 combines with J gene TRBJ2-3, with D uncertain. CDR1 is SGHNT and CDR2 is YYREEE in the germline V gene (reference sequence). V lost 2 bases and J 0 bases, leaving 10 bases between the germline ends. The CDR3 totals 15 residues.